Here is one T cell receptor beta chain with its context. The data stem from a study of control samples from healthy donors and cancer patients. This CDR3 contains 15 residues. Trimming at V came to 6 bases and at J to 3 bases, leaving 6 bases not matched to a gene. Germline assignment: CDR1 MNHEY and CDR2 SMNVEV (reference sequence). TCRdb keeps only in-frame clones here, not all; method: immunoSEQ multiplex PCR. The table includes about 82,000 clones, 90% to 95% detected once. The source is a woman aged 18-35 years in good health. Material: blood. V usage is TRBV27 and J usage is TRBJ2-3; 10 bases are shared with TRBD2. The CDR3: CASSYSSGSTDTQYF. The CDR3 DNA is TGTGCCAGCAGCTACTCTAGCGGGAGTACAGATACGCAGTATTTT.